Each of the 17 T cell receptor beta chains below was sequenced from the same sample in a study of cytomegalovirus exposure and HLA in healthy donors. The PCR ran on 60 Vbeta and 13 Jbeta primers. Using immunoSEQ multiplex PCR, the repertoire was profiled, and TCRdb retains in-frame clones only, with some absent. The repertoire has about 160,000 clones, around 74% of them found once; the top ten carry 2% to 2.5%. Material: PBMCs. The receptors were gathered from a female donor in good health and CMV-seronegative.

The chain carries TRBV6-6 and TRBJ2-5; TRBD2 matches at 14 bases. The trim removed 1 base at V and 4 bases at J, leaving 2 bases unmatched. From germline, CDR1 is MNHNY and CDR2 SVGAGI (reference sequence). There are 16 residues in the CDR3. This CDR3 is CASSYLGLAGVETQYF. The CDR3 coding sequence is TGTGCCAGCAGTTACTTGGGACTAGCGGGAGTAGAGACCCAGTACTTC.

V usage is TRBV6-6 and J usage is TRBJ1-3, with D uncertain. V lost 4 bases, J lost 5 bases, and 15 bases lay in between. In germline, CDR1 is MNHNY, CDR2 SVGAGI (reference sequence). The CDR3 is 15 amino acids. CDR3 in amino acids: CASSSPGGLRNTIYF. The CDR3 DNA follows: TGTGCCAGCAGTTCGCCCGGAGGGTTAAGAAACACCATATATTTT.

V gene TRBV2 combines with J gene TRBJ2-3; the D gene is possibly TRBD1 (6 bases). The germline V gene encodes CDR1 SNHLY and CDR2 FYNNEI. V shed 3 bases and J shed 1 base, with 11 bases lying between them. The length of the CDR3 is 15 residues. CDR3 bases: TGTGCCAGCAGTGACTTGACAGGTGGCACAGATACGCAGTATTTT. Protein sequence: CASSDLTGGTDTQYF.

CDR3 sequence reads: CASSLGLPNEQFF. The CDR3 region has the DNA TGTGCCAGCAGCTTGGGGCTCCCCAATGAGCAGTTCTTC. The genes are TRBV5-6 and TRBJ2-1; D ambiguous. The CDR3 has 13 amino acids. Germline CDR1 is SGHDT and CDR2 is YYEEEE. Trimming cost V 0 bases and J 6 bases, with 7 bases left between them.

This clone appeared a single time. The J gene is TRBJ1-1, the V gene TRBV5-6; 10 nucleotides match TRBD1. Looked up from germline, CDR1 is SGHDT and CDR2 is YYEEEE. V was clipped by 4 bases and J by 4 bases; unmatched bases: 4. There are 14 residues in the CDR3. CDR3 DNA sequence: TGTGCCAGCAGCGTTGGACAGGGGGGCACTGAAGCTTTCTTT. Residues: CASSVGQGGTEAFF.

This clone was found a few times. The chain couples TRBV4-1 to TRBJ2-7; D call uncertain. CDR3 size: 13 residues. Deletions cut 1 base from V and 0 bases from J, with 4 bases between. Germline CDR1 is MGHRA and CDR2 is YSYEKL. The CDR3 coding sequence is TGCGCCAGCAGCCAAGCCGGCTCCTACGAGCAGTACTTC. It translates to CASSQAGSYEQYF.

V is TRBV2 and J is TRBJ1-2, with TRBD1 identical over 7 bases. CDR1 is SNHLY, CDR2 FYNNEI, per germline. The length of the CDR3 is 14 residues. J was trimmed by 8 bases and V by 6 bases; bases with no gene match: 12. CDR3 nucleotides: TGTGCCAGCAGCCTACTAGGCAGGGGGAACGGCTACACCTTC. The encoded protein is CASSLLGRGNGYTF.

This clone was detected only once. The V and J genes are TRBV7-2 and TRBJ2-7; TRBD2 aligns across 9 bases. The CDR3 loop spans 18 amino acids. CDR1 is SGHTA and CDR2 is FQGNSA in the germline V gene. V lost 1 base to trimming and J lost 4 bases; unmatched junction nucleotides: 14. DNA of the CDR3: TGTGCCAGCAGCTTAGGGCTTAGCGGGAGTACACTTGGGTACGAGCAGTACTTC. It specifies CASSLGLSGSTLGYEQYF.

This chain links TRBV27 with TRBJ1-1; D is ambiguous. V shed 3 bases and J shed 0 bases, with 11 bases lying between them. Germline V gene lookup returns CDR1 MNHEY and CDR2 SMNVEV (reference sequence). The CDR3 extends over 15 amino acids. The DNA of the CDR3 is TGTGCCAGCAGTTTCCTCCGGTCGATGAACACTGAAGCTTTCTTT. As protein: CASSFLRSMNTEAFF.

The sample holds a few counts of this clone. The rearrangement joins TRBV25-1 to TRBJ2-7; D may be TRBD1 (5 bases). Trimming removed 1 base from V and 2 bases from J, with 12 bases in between. The germline CDR1 and CDR2 sequences are MGHDK and SYGVNS. The CDR3 contains 15 residues. The CDR3 DNA reads TGTGCCAGCAGTGAATCGTCACAGGCGACCTACGAGCAGTACTTC. Protein product: CASSESSQATYEQYF.

This sequence joins TRBV10-3 and TRBJ2-7; the D gene is possibly TRBD1 (5 bases). Germline assignment: CDR1 ENHRY and CDR2 SYGVKD. The length of the CDR3 is 15 residues. Trimming took 0 bases from V and 3 from J, leaving 12 bases between them. The CDR3 loop reads CAISESQGGNYEQYF. The CDR3 coding sequence is TGTGCCATCAGTGAGTCTCAGGGCGGAAACTACGAGCAGTACTTC.

The chain joins TRBV10-3 to TRBJ1-1; 7 positions agree with TRBD1. The J segment lost 3 bases and the V segment lost 1 base, leaving 5 bases of the junction unmatched. CDR3 size: 15 residues. Germline V lookup: CDR1 ENHRY, CDR2 SYGVKD. The CDR3 sequence is CAISEYRGADTEAFF. DNA of the CDR3: TGTGCCATCAGTGAGTACAGGGGTGCGGACACTGAAGCTTTCTTT.

J is TRBJ1-5 and V is TRBV11-1; D is unresolved. Germline values: CDR1 SGHAT, CDR2 FQDESV (reference sequence). With 1 base removed from V and 7 bases from J, the gap between germline ends came to 8 bases. CDR3 size: 13 residues. The CDR3 spells CASSLDVRQPQHF. The CDR3, as DNA: TGTGCCAGCAGCTTAGATGTCCGGCAGCCCCAGCATTTT.

The gene calls are TRBV30 and TRBJ2-5; weak D call: TRBD2 (6 bases). The CDR3 totals 15 residues. Germline V gene lookup returns CDR1 GTSNPN and CDR2 SVGIG (reference sequence). The ends were cut back, 4 bases at V and 1 base at J, with 16 bases in the middle. The CDR3 here is CAWKRAGMSQETQYF. The DNA of the CDR3 is TGTGCCTGGAAGCGGGCGGGTATGAGCCAAGAGACCCAGTACTTC.

This chain connects TRBV7-9 to TRBJ1-4, with 10 positions matching TRBD1. The CDR3 totals 15 residues. The ends lost 2 bases at V and 7 bases at J; junction bases unmatched: 4. CDR1 is SEHNR, CDR2 FQNEAQ, per germline (reference sequence). The CDR3 nucleotides read TGTGCCAGCAGCTTACAGACAGGGGGCCCTGAAAAACTGTTTTTT. Protein product: CASSLQTGGPEKLFF.

V is TRBV18 and J is TRBJ1-2, with D possibly matching TRBD1 (5 bases). V was pared by 2 bases and J by 8 bases, with 9 bases between. The CDR3 consists of 12 residues. Germline loops: CDR1 KGHSH, CDR2 LQKENI. As DNA, the CDR3 is TGTGCCAGCTCACCAGGAGGGGACGGCTACACCTTC. Translation gives CASSPGGDGYTF.

The chain carries TRBV6-5 and TRBJ1-2; 8 bases map to TRBD1. CDR3 length: 16 residues. Unmatched junction bases numbered 9, after V lost 0 bases and J lost 6 bases. CDR1 MNHEY and CDR2 SVGAGI come from the germline V gene. The CDR3 coding sequence is TGTGCCAGCAGTTACTCTTGGACAGGGTGGAGTGATGGCTACACCTTC. Translation: CASSYSWTGWSDGYTF.